This entry is about one TCR beta chain. There is no known antigen for this receptor. Nothing much larger sits one base from this clone, and base qualities are not available. These data are taken from a study of CD8+ T cells in alopecia areata listed by TCRdb under 2018. About the full investigation: The treated patients, all with moderate-to-severe alopecia areata, were enrolled in an open-label pilot trial of oral tofacitinib given at 5 to 10 mg twice daily. Tofacitinib was administered for 6 to 18 months, and 6 months of follow-up off drug were then conducted to assess delayed response and recurrence. The SALT score, which quantifies the percentage of affected scalp surface area, was used to measure disease severity in treated patients. High-throughput TCRbeta sequencing was used to examine T cell clonal expansion in alopecia areata in both the C3H/HeJ mouse model and human patients. On the human side, TCRbeta sequencing was run on scalp tissue and on sorted CD4+ and CD8+ peripheral blood T cells from healthy controls and from alopecia areata patients with either patchy or totalis/universalis disease. Biopsies were taken from tofacitinib-treated patients at baseline and at 4 and 24 weeks of treatment, and a later scalp biopsy was taken in several of the tofacitinib-treated patients. Clonality in the scalp was compared among normal scalp (n=4), patchy alopecia areata scalp (n=8), and alopecia totalis/universalis scalp (n=8). RNA was extracted with the PAXgene miRNA kit for fixed scalp, the miRNeasy kit for PBMCs, and the RNeasy kit for mouse skin. TCRbeta CDR3 regions were amplified by immunoSEQ multiplex PCR with 35 Vbeta forward and 13 Jbeta reverse primers.

The library came from the immunoSEQ multiplex PCR assay. RNA was extracted from all samples and reverse transcribed into cDNA, which served as template for TCR sequencing. SuperScript III was used to make first-strand cDNA, primed with a 2:1 mix of oligo-dT and random hexamers. Amplification bias was assessed with a synthetic immune receptor repertoire, and residual bias was removed computationally. The study's processing was this. After raw reads were preprocessed to remove errors, the CDR3 was defined following IMGT conventions as running from the conserved cysteine to phenylalanine. Clonality was calculated as 1 minus Shannon entropy normalized by log2 of the number of productive unique TCRs. Whether scalp clones were CD4 or CD8 was inferred by matching scalp TCRbeta sequences against CD4 and CD8 repertoires sorted from blood. Drawn from immuneACCESS, this table holds only the in-frame rearrangements with V and J called that TCRdb kept. Clones are partly lost; checked studies trace under half to an unresolved V gene and leave the rest unexplained. V and J calls and clone size are those listed in that table; D and trimming were worked out from the DNA. Within this sample are 150,000 to 200,000 clones, with roughly 70% of them counted one time only. The ten largest clones add up to roughly 1.3% of the sample.

Summary of the overall study and its limitations: Scalp TCR repertoire analysis is complicated because resident alphabeta T cells in normal human skin are also sequenced, whereas mouse skin is dominated by gammadelta T cells. Many expanded lesional clones persisted in scalp and blood during tofacitinib treatment, which may partly explain relapse after stopping treatment. Because the treated cohort was small and had just a single nonresponder, larger studies are needed to establish links between baseline CD8+ expansion and response. With tofacitinib, both scalp clonality and the number of expanded CD8+ clones among the top 100 scalp clones went down significantly. Shared TCR sequences between patients were less evident than in mice, which may be partly attributable to HLA diversity in the patient population. Compared with normal scalp, lesional scalp had higher clonality and more expanded CD8+ clones, particularly in alopecia totalis/universalis, a pattern that suggests antigenic drive.

The intended sense of this specimen's treatment or condition label: oral pan-JAK inhibitor, 5-10 mg twice daily. Lesional scalp punch biopsies and peripheral blood were obtained from alopecia areata patients. PBMCs were isolated by density centrifugation and stained for CD3, CD4 and CD8, after which CD4+ and CD8+ T cells were sorted on a FACSAria. This receptor was identified in a human donor with alopecia areata. The specimen was CD4+ T cells sorted from blood, collected around week 50, from a patient treated with tofacitinib.

The CDR3 sequence is CSVVSQGNTEAFF. The nucleotide sequence reads TGCAGCGTCGTTAGTCAGGGGAACACTGAAGCTTTCTTT. This sequence uses TRBV29-1 and TRBJ1-1, with a weak D call of TRBD1 (5 bases match). The CDR1 and CDR2 encoded by the germline V gene are SQVTM and ANQGSEA. Spanning cysteine to phenylalanine, the CDR3 consists of 13 amino acids. CDR3 DNA is the only sequence kept; it has 39 bases, read in frame from the first base. Trimming costs V 6 bases and J 1 base, and their ends lie 12 bases apart.